The 16 T cell receptor beta chains in this list originate from one sample, sequenced in a study of blood T cell repertoires in COVID-19. Measured with immunoSEQ multiplex PCR; TCRdb has only the in-frame clones, and not every one. This sample has 90,000 to 100,000 clones; 82% occur once, and the top ten carry about a tenth. The specimen sequenced was peripheral blood. Source of these receptors: a man aged 65-85 years with active or convalescent COVID-19.

The chain joins TRBV3-1 (or the pseudogene TRBV3-2) to TRBJ1-1, with a tentative D call TRBD1 (5 bases). V dropped 2 bases and J dropped 4 bases, with 14 bases sitting between them. CDR1 and CDR2 (germline): LGHDT, YNNKEL (reference sequence). The CDR3 is made up of 15 amino acids. The CDR3 DNA follows: TGTGCCAGCAGCCAATGGGGGGGTTTCGGCACTGAAGCTTTCTTT. Translation gives CASSQWGGFGTEAFF.

The chain couples TRBV2 to TRBJ2-7; 7 nucleotides line up with TRBD1. This CDR3 has 14 residues. Germline V gives CDR1 SNHLY, CDR2 FYNNEI. V gave up 5 bases and J gave up 6 bases; unmatched junction bases: 10. Here the CDR3 reads CASSWDSLRVEQYF. The CDR3 DNA reads TGTGCCAGCAGTTGGGACAGTTTGAGAGTCGAGCAGTACTTC.

The genes are TRBV25-1 and TRBJ2-3; 10 positions match TRBD1. V lost 2 bases and J lost 3; bases outside the gene matches: 5. This CDR3 has 16 amino acids. Per the germline V gene, CDR1 is MGHDK and CDR2 is SYGVNS. CDR3 bases: TGTGCCAGCAGTGAACGGACAGGGGGTACGACAGATACGCAGTATTTT. This codes for CASSERTGGTTDTQYF.

This clone was recorded a few times. The DNA of the CDR3 is TGTGCCTGGAGTATCGGACAGATAAACCAGCCCCAGCATTTT. Protein product: CAWSIGQINQPQHF. The chain employs TRBV30 and TRBJ1-5; a possible D gene is TRBD1 (6 bases). Trimming took 2 bases from V and 7 from J, leaving 15 bases between them. The CDR3 spans 14 residues. Looked up from germline, CDR1 is GTSNPN and CDR2 is SVGIG (reference sequence).

The rearrangement uses TRBV10-1 and TRBJ2-1; TRBD2 might be the D (6 bases). The germline V and J ends were trimmed by 0 bases and 0 bases, with 15 bases remaining between them. The germline V gene has CDR1 WNHNN and CDR2 SYGVQD (reference sequence). The CDR3 runs 18 residues. CDR3 in DNA: TGCGCCAGCAGTGAGTCGGCTGGGGGGTTGAGCTCCTACAATGAGCAGTTCTTC. Translation: CASSESAGGLSSYNEQFF.

The chain carries TRBV9 and TRBJ2-1; TRBD1 agrees at 8 bases. Unmatched junction bases numbered 1, after V lost 2 bases and J lost 6 bases. The germline CDR1 and CDR2 sequences are SGDLS and YYNGEE. CDR3 length: 13 residues. The CDR3 sequence: CASSVDRVNEQFF. CDR3 coding DNA: TGTGCCAGCAGCGTGGACAGGGTCAATGAGCAGTTCTTC.

This clone was observed a single time. V usage is TRBV6-5 and J usage is TRBJ2-3, with 9 bases fitting TRBD1. V lost 9 bases to trimming and J lost 0 bases; unmatched junction nucleotides: 7. This CDR3 has 15 amino acids. The germline V gene has CDR1 MNHEY and CDR2 SVGAGI. CDR3 loop: CASPGQGTSTDTQYF. DNA of the CDR3: TGTGCCAGTCCGGGACAGGGAACTAGCACAGATACGCAGTATTTT.

The V call is TRBV4-3, the J call TRBJ2-2; D is perhaps TRBD1 (6 bases). V lost 5 bases to trimming and J lost 7 bases, with 14 bases between them. Germline V CDR1 and CDR2: LGHNA, YSLEER. The CDR3 loop spans 14 amino acids. CDR3 in amino acids: CASSEYRVNGELFF. Here the CDR3 DNA reads TGCGCCAGCAGCGAGTACAGGGTTAACGGGGAGCTGTTTTTT.

This chain connects TRBV5-8 to TRBJ2-5; weak D call: TRBD2 (6 bases). The CDR3 sequence is 14 residues long. V dropped 5 bases and J dropped 3 bases, with 14 bases sitting between them. Germline V gives CDR1 SGHTS, CDR2 YDEGEE. The CDR3 is CASRRLVGEETQYF. In DNA form, the CDR3 reads TGTGCCAGCAGGCGACTAGTTGGGGAAGAGACCCAGTACTTC. Filled out from reference TRBV5-8 and TRBJ2-5, the complete variable domain reads EAGVTQSPTHLIKTRGQQATLRCSPISGHTSVYWYQQALGLGLQFLLWYDEGEERNRGNFPPRFSGRQFPNYSSELNVNALELEDSALYLCASRRLVGEETQYFGPGTRLLVL.

The J gene is TRBJ1-5, the V gene TRBV30, with D possibly TRBD1 on 5 matching bases. The germline V gene has CDR1 GTSNPN and CDR2 SVGIG (reference sequence). This CDR3 is built from 13 residues. V dropped 2 bases and J dropped 7 bases, with 12 bases sitting between them. CDR3 protein: CAWSPQGRQPQHF. As DNA, the CDR3 is TGTGCCTGGAGTCCTCAGGGCAGACAGCCCCAGCATTTT.

The gene calls are TRBV6-5 and TRBJ2-1, with TRBD2 as a possible D gene (6 bases). This CDR3 is built from 16 residues. Per the germline V gene, CDR1 is MNHEY and CDR2 is SVGAGI. The V end lost 0 bases, the J end lost 6 bases, and 15 bases lay between the germline ends. CDR3: CASSYSLSFGGNEQFF. The CDR3 region has the DNA TGTGCCAGCAGTTACTCGTTGAGCTTCGGGGGCAATGAGCAGTTCTTC.

The rearrangement joins TRBV11-2 to TRBJ2-3, with 7 bases fitting TRBD2. CDR3 length: 17 amino acids. CDR1 is SGHAT and CDR2 is FQNNGV in the germline V gene. Trimming at V came to 0 bases and at J to 2 bases, leaving 8 bases not matched to a gene. The CDR3, as DNA: TGTGCCAGCAGCTTAGAGTATTGGGGGGGGGACACAGATACGCAGTATTTT. Translating it yields CASSLEYWGGDTDTQYF. Looking up the rest from reference TRBV11-2 and TRBJ2-3 gives the full variable domain: EAGVAQSPRYKIIEKRQSVAFWCNPISGHATLYWYQQILGQGPKLLIQFQNNGVVDDSQLPKDRFSAERLKGVDSTLKIQPAKLEDSAVYLCASSLEYWGGDTDTQYFGPGTRLTVL.

The J gene is TRBJ2-1, the V gene TRBV6-5; D is unclear. Germline V CDR1 and CDR2: MNHEY, SVGAGI. The V end lost 6 bases, the J end lost 9 bases, and 9 bases lay between the germline ends. There are 11 residues in the CDR3. CDR3 nucleotides: TGTGCCAGCAGATGGGCTGGTGAGCAGTTCTTC. Its translation: CASRWAGEQFF.

The rearrangement joins TRBV10-2 to TRBJ2-2, with 7 nucleotides matching TRBD1. The CDR3 runs 16 residues. Germline V CDR1 and CDR2: WSHSY, SAAADI. The junction had 8 bases not matched to a gene; V was cut back by 6 bases and J by 1 base. The CDR3, as DNA: TGCGCCAGCAGCCGCGGACAGGTCCGGAACACCGGGGAGCTGTTTTTT. It is translated as CASSRGQVRNTGELFF.

This chain links TRBV2 with TRBJ1-1; 10 bases fit TRBD1. The CDR3 length is 14 residues. After removal of 6 bases from V and 4 bases from J, the junction contained 5 bases not matched to a gene. Germline V lookup: CDR1 SNHLY, CDR2 FYNNEI. CDR3 in amino acids: CASRGDRGGTEAFF. The CDR3 bases are TGTGCCAGCAGGGGGGACAGGGGAGGCACTGAAGCTTTCTTT.

This chain connects TRBV30 to TRBJ1-6; TRBD1 aligns across 7 bases. J gave up 0 bases and V 0 bases, and 11 bases lay outside the gene matches. CDR1 is GTSNPN, CDR2 SVGIG, per germline (reference sequence). This CDR3 has 19 amino acids. As DNA, the CDR3 is TGTGCCTGGAGTGTATTATATGGGACAGTGCGCTCCTATAATTCACCCCTCCACTTT. Its protein is CAWSVLYGTVRSYNSPLHF.